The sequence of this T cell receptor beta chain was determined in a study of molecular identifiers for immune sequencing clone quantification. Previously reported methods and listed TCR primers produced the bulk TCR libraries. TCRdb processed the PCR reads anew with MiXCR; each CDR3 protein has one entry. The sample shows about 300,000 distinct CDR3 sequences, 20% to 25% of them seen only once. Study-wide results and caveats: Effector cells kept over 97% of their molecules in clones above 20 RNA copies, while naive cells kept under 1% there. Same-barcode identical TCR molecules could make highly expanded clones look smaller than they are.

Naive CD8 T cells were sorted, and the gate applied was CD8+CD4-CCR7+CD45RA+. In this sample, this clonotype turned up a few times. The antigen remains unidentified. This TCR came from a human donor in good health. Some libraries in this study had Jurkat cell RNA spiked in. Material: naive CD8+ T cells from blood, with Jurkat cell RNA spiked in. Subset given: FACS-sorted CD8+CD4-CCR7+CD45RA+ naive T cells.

The CDR3 region has the DNA TGTGCCAGCAGTTTTGTAGCGGCTAACAATGAGCAGTTCTTC. Translating it yields CASSFVAANNEQFF. V usage is TRBV12-3 or TRBV12-4 and J usage is TRBJ2-1; possible D gene TRBD2, 6 bases. The CDR3 loop spans 14 amino acids. Trimming took off 3 bases at V and 5 bases at J, with 11 bases between the two ends.